Shown below are 5 T cell receptor beta chains from a single sample sequenced in a study of T cells after yellow fever vaccination. TCRdb recomputed calls from the 5' RACE reads with MiXCR, one row per CDR3 protein. The data contain some 560,000 distinct CDR3 sequences, 15% to 20% of them singletons. Sequencing used PBMCs, obtained 15 days after the yellow fever booster vaccination. These receptor sequences come from a man aged 25 to 40 who received the YFV17D yellow fever vaccine.

The rearrangement links TRBV29-1 to TRBJ2-1; 13 bases fit TRBD2. Germline trimming cut 6 bases from V and 8 bases from J; bases unmatched to any gene: 10. Germline V gene lookup returns CDR1 SQVTM and CDR2 ANQGSEA. The CDR3 is 15 amino acids. The DNA for the CDR3 is TGCAGCGTAGCCGGGACTAGCGGGATTTTATATGAGCAGTTCTTC. It is translated as CSVAGTSGILYEQFF.

The chain links TRBV5-6 to TRBJ2-1, with TRBD2 identical over 7 bases. From germline, CDR1 is SGHDT and CDR2 YYEEEE. J was trimmed by 5 bases and V by 0 bases; bases with no gene match: 5. CDR3 length: 15 amino acids. CDR3 in amino acids: CASSLGASGHNEQFF. CDR3 coding DNA: TGTGCCAGCAGCTTGGGGGCTAGCGGCCACAATGAGCAGTTCTTC.

Only a few counts were recorded for this clonotype. This CDR3 reads CASSETGKPYEQYF. The CDR3 nucleotides read TGTGCCAGCAGCGAAACAGGGAAGCCCTACGAGCAGTACTTC. J is TRBJ2-7 and V is TRBV7-9; weak D call: TRBD1 (6 bases). Trimming removed 5 bases at V and 2 bases at J, with 13 bases between. CDR3 length equals 14 residues. The germline V gene encodes CDR1 SEHNR and CDR2 FQNEAQ (reference sequence).

The rearrangement uses TRBV24-1 and TRBJ2-2; 8 bases line up with TRBD2. J gave up 4 bases and V 8 bases, and 2 bases lay outside the gene matches. Germline V gene data show CDR1 as KGHDR and CDR2 as SFDVKD. The CDR3 spans 13 residues. DNA of the CDR3: TGTGCCACCAACGGGAGGGCCACCGGGGAGCTGTTTTTT. This gives the protein CATNGRATGELFF.

This clonotype has just a few counts. The rearrangement links TRBV29-1 to TRBJ2-5, with D possibly TRBD2 on 5 matching bases. Trimming took off 3 bases at V and 3 bases at J, with 8 bases between the two ends. Germline-derived CDR1 and CDR2 are SQVTM and ANQGSEA. This CDR3 spans 12 amino acids. In DNA form, the CDR3 reads TGCAGCGTTGAGAAACTAGAAGAGACCCAGTACTTC. This codes for CSVEKLEETQYF.